This is a list of T cell receptor beta chains from one sample in a study of cytomegalovirus exposure and HLA in healthy donors. Assay: immunoSEQ multiplex PCR; the TCRdb copy retains only in-frame clones and omits some. The sample has about 140,000 clones, around 75% seen once; the top ten hold over 0.95%. Sequenced sample: PBMCs. These receptors were taken from a female donor in good health and CMV-seronegative. Both conserved end residues are part of each CDR3. Each record gives: D gene, clone size, J gene, V gene, CDR3 DNA, CDR3 protein. The D gene is left open where the match is weak. Expanded clones get a size class; other rows say once, few or many, or leave the size out.

d_gene: -; abundance: -; j_gene: TRBJ2-1; v_gene: TRBV6-5; CDR3nt: TGTGCCAGCAGTTACTCGTTCCAGGGTCGTGAGCAGTTCTTC; CDR3aa: CASSYSFQGREQFF
d_gene: TRBD1; abundance: -; j_gene: TRBJ2-7; v_gene: TRBV28; CDR3nt: TGTGCCAGCAGTTTGGTTCGGACAGGGTTGGACGAGCAGTACTTC; CDR3aa: CASSLVRTGLDEQYF
d_gene: -; abundance: -; j_gene: TRBJ2-7; v_gene: TRBV6-1; CDR3nt: TGTGCCAGCAGTGAACACCGATTAAGGAGGGAGCAGTACTTC; CDR3aa: CASSEHRLRREQYF
d_gene: -; abundance: once; j_gene: TRBJ1-5; v_gene: TRBV19; CDR3nt: TGTGCCAGTAGTACTCTGGACAGAGGGTTTTATAGCAATCAGCCCCAGCGTTTT; CDR3aa: CASSTLDRGFYSNQPQRF
d_gene: -; abundance: -; j_gene: TRBJ2-5; v_gene: TRBV7-9; CDR3nt: TGTGCCAGCAGTGGAGGACAGACCCAGTACTTC; CDR3aa: CASSGGQTQYF
d_gene: TRBD2; abundance: -; j_gene: TRBJ2-1; v_gene: TRBV10-1; CDR3nt: TGCGCCAGCAGTGTGGGGACTAGCGGCAATGAGCAGTTCTTC; CDR3aa: CASSVGTSGNEQFF
d_gene: TRBD1; abundance: -; j_gene: TRBJ1-2; v_gene: TRBV6-1; CDR3nt: TGTGCCAGCAGTAGGACAGGGGTACCCGGCTACACCTTC; CDR3aa: CASSRTGVPGYTF
d_gene: -; abundance: -; j_gene: TRBJ2-7; v_gene: TRBV4-2; CDR3nt: TGTGCCAGCAGCCAAGATCTAGCGAGCTCCTACGAGCAGTACTTC; CDR3aa: CASSQDLASSYEQYF
d_gene: -; abundance: -; j_gene: TRBJ1-4; v_gene: TRBV5-1; CDR3nt: TGCGCCAGCAGCTTGGGACAGAGGGCGGGGAATGAAAAACTGTTTTTT; CDR3aa: CASSLGQRAGNEKLFF
d_gene: TRBD1; abundance: -; j_gene: TRBJ1-2; v_gene: TRBV6-4; CDR3nt: TGTGCCAGCAGTGACGGAAGACAGGGGGTTAACTATGGCTACACCTTC; CDR3aa: CASSDGRQGVNYGYTF
d_gene: -; abundance: -; j_gene: TRBJ1-1; v_gene: TRBV14; CDR3nt: TGTGCCAGCAGCTACGGCACTGAAGCTTTCTTT; CDR3aa: CASSYGTEAFF
d_gene: TRBD2; abundance: once; j_gene: TRBJ2-1; v_gene: TRBV11-2; CDR3nt: TGTGCCAGCAGCTTATCCAGGAGCGGGACGCTCAATGAGCAGTTCTTC; CDR3aa: CASSLSRSGTLNEQFF
d_gene: -; abundance: -; j_gene: TRBJ2-5; v_gene: TRBV7-9; CDR3nt: TGTGCCAGCAGTGACAGGCGGGAGACCCAGTACTTC; CDR3aa: CASSDRRETQYF
d_gene: -; abundance: -; j_gene: TRBJ2-4; v_gene: TRBV6-5; CDR3nt: TGTGCCAGTGGCACCCAGGGGAACATTCAGTACTTC; CDR3aa: CASGTQGNIQYF
d_gene: TRBD1; abundance: few; j_gene: TRBJ2-1; v_gene: TRBV2; CDR3nt: TGTGCCAGCAGGGAACAGGGGAATGAGCAGTTCTTC; CDR3aa: CASREQGNEQFF
d_gene: TRBD1; abundance: -; j_gene: TRBJ1-5; v_gene: TRBV28; CDR3nt: TGTGCCAGCAGACGGGACAGGTATCAGCCCCAGCATTTT; CDR3aa: CASRRDRYQPQHF
d_gene: TRBD1; abundance: -; j_gene: TRBJ1-1; v_gene: TRBV29-1; CDR3nt: TGCAGCGTCGCCCAAACGACAGGGATGAACACTGAAGCTTTCTTT; CDR3aa: CSVAQTTGMNTEAFF
d_gene: TRBD1; abundance: -; j_gene: TRBJ2-5; v_gene: TRBV5-1; CDR3nt: TGCGCCAGCAGTACAGGGGATCAAGAGACCCAGTACTTC; CDR3aa: CASSTGDQETQYF
d_gene: -; abundance: few; j_gene: TRBJ2-6; v_gene: TRBV7-6; CDR3nt: TGTGCCAGCAGCTTAGCCGGGACATTCAGCTCTGGGGCCAACGTCCTGACTTTC; CDR3aa: CASSLAGTFSSGANVLTF
d_gene: TRBD1; abundance: -; j_gene: TRBJ2-5; v_gene: TRBV4-1; CDR3nt: TGCGCCAGCAGCCGGGTCATAAGGGGGGCAGGGGGCGAAGAGACCCAGTACTTC; CDR3aa: CASSRVIRGAGGEETQYF
d_gene: TRBD1; abundance: once; j_gene: TRBJ1-1; v_gene: TRBV5-1; CDR3nt: TGCGCCAGCAGCTTGGCGGTGACAGGGGAAGCTTTCTTT; CDR3aa: CASSLAVTGEAFF
d_gene: TRBD2; abundance: -; j_gene: TRBJ2-7; v_gene: TRBV5-1; CDR3nt: TGCGCCAGCAGCTTGAGACTAGCGGGAGGCTACGAGCAGTACTTC; CDR3aa: CASSLRLAGGYEQYF
d_gene: -; abundance: few; j_gene: TRBJ1-2; v_gene: TRBV5-1; CDR3nt: TGCGCCAGCAGCTTGGACAGAACGGTAGACTATGGCTACACCTTC; CDR3aa: CASSLDRTVDYGYTF
d_gene: TRBD2; abundance: -; j_gene: TRBJ2-1; v_gene: TRBV28; CDR3nt: TGTGCCAGCAGTAAGTGGACTAGCGATGAGCAGTTCTTC; CDR3aa: CASSKWTSDEQFF
d_gene: -; abundance: -; j_gene: TRBJ1-3; v_gene: TRBV6-1; CDR3nt: TGTGCCAGCAACGGAGGCGGAAACACCATATATTTT; CDR3aa: CASNGGGNTIYF
d_gene: -; abundance: -; j_gene: TRBJ1-2; v_gene: TRBV20-1; CDR3nt: TGCAGTGCTAGACAGGACTATGGCTACACCTTC; CDR3aa: CSARQDYGYTF
d_gene: -; abundance: -; j_gene: TRBJ1-1; v_gene: TRBV2; CDR3nt: TGTGCCAGCAGTGACGGAGAGTTGAACACTGAAGCTTTCTTT; CDR3aa: CASSDGELNTEAFF
d_gene: TRBD1; abundance: -; j_gene: TRBJ1-4; v_gene: TRBV27; CDR3nt: TGTGCCAGCACCCAGACAGGGGAGGAAAAACTGTTTTTT; CDR3aa: CASTQTGEEKLFF
d_gene: -; abundance: -; j_gene: TRBJ1-5; v_gene: TRBV19; CDR3nt: TGTGCCAGTAGTATTAACCCTACTGCTCAGCCCCAGCATTTT; CDR3aa: CASSINPTAQPQHF
d_gene: TRBD1; abundance: -; j_gene: TRBJ1-4; v_gene: TRBV14; CDR3nt: TGTGCCAGCAGCCGCGGGACAGCCACAAGGTTGTTGTTTTTT; CDR3aa: CASSRGTATRLLFF
d_gene: TRBD1; abundance: -; j_gene: TRBJ2-7; v_gene: TRBV5-1; CDR3nt: TGCGCCAGCAGCTTAAGGGCAGGGGGAAGCTACGAGCAGTACTTC; CDR3aa: CASSLRAGGSYEQYF
d_gene: -; abundance: -; j_gene: TRBJ2-7; v_gene: TRBV4-2; CDR3nt: TGTGCCAGCAGCCAAGCGACCGGGATGGATTACGAGCAGTACTTC; CDR3aa: CASSQATGMDYEQYF
d_gene: TRBD2; abundance: -; j_gene: TRBJ2-3; v_gene: TRBV5-1; CDR3nt: TGCGCCAGCAGCTTTACAGCGGGAGGTACAGATACGCAGTATTTT; CDR3aa: CASSFTAGGTDTQYF
d_gene: -; abundance: -; j_gene: TRBJ2-7; v_gene: TRBV6-5; CDR3nt: TGTGCCAGCAGTAACGGACTATTCTCCGAGCAGTACTTC; CDR3aa: CASSNGLFSEQYF
d_gene: -; abundance: once; j_gene: TRBJ2-2; v_gene: TRBV11-2; CDR3nt: TGTGCCAGCAGCTTCCACACAGGAAACACCGGGGAGCTGTTTTTT; CDR3aa: CASSFHTGNTGELFF
d_gene: -; abundance: -; j_gene: TRBJ2-1; v_gene: TRBV6-1; CDR3nt: TGTGCCAGCAGTGAAAGAGCCCCCTATGAGCAGTTCTTC; CDR3aa: CASSERAPYEQFF
d_gene: -; abundance: -; j_gene: TRBJ1-5; v_gene: TRBV7-2; CDR3nt: TGTGCCAGCAGCTTACAGAAAAATCAGCCCCAGCATTTT; CDR3aa: CASSLQKNQPQHF
d_gene: TRBD1; abundance: -; j_gene: TRBJ2-7; v_gene: TRBV6-6; CDR3nt: TGTGCCAGCAGTTACCCCGCCGACAGGGGGAGCTACGAGCAGTACTTC; CDR3aa: CASSYPADRGSYEQYF
d_gene: -; abundance: -; j_gene: TRBJ1-2; v_gene: TRBV7-9; CDR3nt: TGTGCCAGCAGCTTAGCGGGACTGGACGCTCACTATGGCTACACCTTC; CDR3aa: CASSLAGLDAHYGYTF
d_gene: TRBD1; abundance: -; j_gene: TRBJ2-7; v_gene: TRBV29-1; CDR3nt: TGCAGCGTCCGGACAGGAATTTACGAGCAGTACTTC; CDR3aa: CSVRTGIYEQYF
d_gene: TRBD2; abundance: few; j_gene: TRBJ2-7; v_gene: TRBV2; CDR3nt: TGTGCCAGCGGGACTAGCGCGACCTACGAGCAGTACTTC; CDR3aa: CASGTSATYEQYF
d_gene: -; abundance: -; j_gene: TRBJ2-1; v_gene: TRBV7-9; CDR3nt: TGTGCCAGCAGCTTTAGAAACAATGAGCAGTTCTTC; CDR3aa: CASSFRNNEQFF
d_gene: TRBD1; abundance: -; j_gene: TRBJ2-7; v_gene: TRBV6-1; CDR3nt: TGTGCCAGCAGTGAAGGTGTAGGGACAGGGGGCTACGAGCAGTACTTC; CDR3aa: CASSEGVGTGGYEQYF
d_gene: TRBD2; abundance: -; j_gene: TRBJ2-7; v_gene: TRBV28; CDR3nt: TGTGCCAGCAGAACATCCCTCGGGGGGAGTCCTTCCTACGAGCAGTACTTC; CDR3aa: CASRTSLGGSPSYEQYF
d_gene: TRBD2; abundance: -; j_gene: TRBJ2-3; v_gene: TRBV2; CDR3nt: TGTGCCAGCAGCCGGGAGGCCTTCACAGATACGCAGTATTTT; CDR3aa: CASSREAFTDTQYF
d_gene: TRBD1; abundance: once; j_gene: TRBJ1-1; v_gene: TRBV7-8; CDR3nt: TGTGCCGACGGACAGGGGGTCGGAACTGAAGCTTTCTTT; CDR3aa: CADGQGVGTEAFF
d_gene: -; abundance: -; j_gene: TRBJ2-2; v_gene: TRBV28; CDR3nt: TGTGCCAGCGGAAAAGGTGCAGGGGTCACCGGGGAGCTGTTTTTT; CDR3aa: CASGKGAGVTGELFF
d_gene: -; abundance: -; j_gene: TRBJ1-3; v_gene: TRBV7-3; CDR3nt: TGTGCCAGCAGCTTAACGGCGGCTGGAAACACCATATATTTT; CDR3aa: CASSLTAAGNTIYF
d_gene: TRBD2; abundance: -; j_gene: TRBJ2-7; v_gene: TRBV6-1; CDR3nt: TGTGCTTCAACCGGGCTAGCGGACTTCTCCTACGAGCAGTACTTC; CDR3aa: CASTGLADFSYEQYF
d_gene: -; abundance: -; j_gene: TRBJ1-4; v_gene: TRBV6-6; CDR3nt: TGTGCCAGCAGTCCCCCGGCGCGGGGTGGGGAAAAACTGTTTTTT; CDR3aa: CASSPPARGGEKLFF
d_gene: TRBD1; abundance: -; j_gene: TRBJ1-5; v_gene: TRBV2; CDR3nt: TGTGCCAGCAGTGGGACAGGGGGGCAGCCCCAGCATTTT; CDR3aa: CASSGTGGQPQHF
d_gene: TRBD1; abundance: -; j_gene: TRBJ2-5; v_gene: TRBV6-5; CDR3nt: TGTGCCAGCAGTTACAAGAGACAGGGGAGAGAGACCCAGTACTTC; CDR3aa: CASSYKRQGRETQYF
d_gene: TRBD1; abundance: -; j_gene: TRBJ2-7; v_gene: TRBV18; CDR3nt: TGTGCCAGCTCGCCCGGGACAGGGGTTTCATACGAGCAGTACTTC; CDR3aa: CASSPGTGVSYEQYF
d_gene: -; abundance: few; j_gene: TRBJ2-2; v_gene: TRBV18; CDR3nt: TGTGCCAGCTCACCACAGGGGGTCGGGGAGCTGTTTTTT; CDR3aa: CASSPQGVGELFF
d_gene: -; abundance: once; j_gene: TRBJ2-1; v_gene: TRBV7-3; CDR3nt: TGTGCCAGCAGCCGGGACACCGGGGCTTTAAGGGAGCAGTTCTTC; CDR3aa: CASSRDTGALREQFF